The 9 T cell receptor beta chains below come from one sample, sequenced in a study of shared clonotypes between healthy human individuals (TCRdb year 2020). CD8 naive samples were obtained by positive selection for CCR7 among CD45RO-negative cells, yielding a CD45RA+CCR7+ population from which TemRA cells were excluded. Receptor amplification or capture employed the immunoSEQ multiplex PCR assay. The immuneACCESS repertoire file appears here via TCRdb, limited to in-frame rearrangements. These files lack a portion of the clones; in checked studies, under half of the deficit traces to unresolved V genes, and the cause of the others is not known. In this sample the table shows about 2,200,000 clones, 93% of which occur a single time. 1.5% to 2% of the sample is held by the ten biggest clonotypes. Sequencing was carried out using naive CD8+ T cells from PBMCs. The sample's cell subset or site label, in plain terms: CD45RA+CCR7+. These receptors were collected from a young man in good health. Some clones in this sample may be carry-over from other donors' samples.

This clone was seen only a few times. The chain recombines TRBV30 with TRBJ1-2, with 9 bases lining up with TRBD1. CDR3 size: 11 residues. Germline CDR1 and CDR2: GTSNPN and SVGIG (reference sequence). With V trimmed by 8 bases and J by 8 bases, 6 bases remained unmatched. CDR3 loop: CAQGTGLGYTF. Here the CDR3 DNA reads TGTGCCCAGGGGACAGGGTTGGGCTACACCTTC.

This chain links TRBV29-1 with TRBJ2-7, with D perhaps TRBD1 or TRBD2 (5 bases each). CDR3 size: 14 residues. The V end lost 7 bases, the J end lost 3 bases, and 19 bases lay between the germline ends. The germline V gene has CDR1 SQVTM and CDR2 ANQGSEA. The CDR3 DNA reads TGCAGCGCCAGGATCCGGGACGGGCGCTACGAGCAGTACTTC. This encodes CSARIRDGRYEQYF.

The CDR3, as DNA: TGTGCCAGCAGCTCGACCGACAGGGTCTATGAGCAGTTCTTC. Residues: CASSSTDRVYEQFF. The rearrangement uses TRBV11-2 and TRBJ2-1; TRBD1 matches at 7 bases. The CDR3 has 14 amino acids. With V trimmed by 4 bases and J by 8 bases, 8 bases remained unmatched. Germline loops: CDR1 SGHAT, CDR2 FQNNGV.

The chain uses TRBV9 and TRBJ2-3; 9 nucleotides align to TRBD2. The CDR3 has 13 amino acids. V lost 5 bases and J lost 3; bases outside the gene matches: 1. In germline, CDR1 is SGDLS, CDR2 YYNGEE. The CDR3 nucleotides read TGTGCCAGCAGGGCGGGAGGGACAGATACGCAGTATTTT. Translating gives CASRAGGTDTQYF.

The rearrangement links TRBV21-1 to TRBJ2-1. TRBV21-1 is reported as a pseudogene. The CDR3 runs 15 residues. As DNA, the CDR3 is TGTGCCAGCAGCAAATCCCAAAGCTCCTACAATGAGCAGTTCTTC. It translates to CASSKSQSSYNEQFF.

The V and J genes are TRBV7-2 and TRBJ2-7, with a weak D call TRBD2 (5 bases). Germline-derived CDR1 and CDR2 are SGHTA and FQGNSA. The CDR3 length is 17 residues. The V gene lost 4 bases and the J gene lost 13 bases, with 32 bases spanning the gap. The CDR3 DNA reads as TGTGCCAGCAGCTCCTTTAGGCTGGGCCGGGAACAGTACGGGTCCTACTTC. Translating gives CASSSFRLGREQYGSYF.

This chain uses TRBV21-1 with TRBJ1-5. TRBV21-1 is designated a pseudogene. The CDR3 is 16 residues long. CDR3 loop: CASSKDGDGRNQPQHF. As DNA, the CDR3 is TGTGCCAGCAGCAAAGATGGGGACGGAAGAAATCAGCCCCAGCATTTT.

The chain couples TRBV2 to TRBJ2-7; 14 positions agree with TRBD2. V was pared by 6 bases and J by 3 bases, with 13 bases of the junction left unmatched. Germline V lookup: CDR1 SNHLY, CDR2 FYNNEI. CDR3 length: 18 residues. The CDR3 is CASSERPGLAGVDYEQYF. Here the CDR3 DNA reads TGTGCCAGCAGCGAGCGTCCGGGACTAGCGGGAGTAGACTACGAGCAGTACTTC.

V and J are TRBV6-5 and TRBJ2-1, with D perhaps TRBD2 (5 bases). The CDR3 length is 12 residues. From germline, CDR1 is MNHEY and CDR2 SVGAGI. Trimming removed 7 bases at V and 9 bases at J, with 13 bases between. The CDR3 loop is CASTDGGIEQFF. In DNA form, the CDR3 reads TGTGCCAGCACCGACGGAGGAATTGAGCAGTTCTTC.